This TCR beta chain was recovered during a study of CD8 T cells in Susac syndrome (dated by TCRdb to the late 2010s). Broadly, across the study: The study used repertoire sequencing to test whether antigen drove CD8+ T cell activation and differentiation in Susac syndrome. The study compared CD8+ T cell repertoire clonality among 12 healthy donors, around 14 Susac syndrome patients and fewer than 19 multiple sclerosis patients.

The full study reports these points: The study acknowledged that relatively few individuals were included in the TCR sequencing and HLA analysis.

A single count supports this clonotype. This receptor's antigen is unknown. No qualities accompany the bases; no much larger clone lies one base away. Support from one read is weak. Peripheral blood CD8+ and CD4+ T cells from healthy donors, Susac syndrome patients and multiple sclerosis patients were profiled using high-throughput TCR beta sequencing. The healthy donors served as controls matched for age and sex. Bulk CD8+ and CD4+ T cells were purified by magnetic negative isolation, whereas CD8+ TEMRA cells were enriched by FACS. Blood was collected in EDTA tubes and processed within 24 hours, with PBMCs isolated through density gradient centrifugation. PBMCs intended for TCR sequencing were cryopreserved in liquid nitrogen and thawed later in a water bath at 37 degrees C. The sorted or isolated CD4+, CD8+ and CD8+ TEMRA cells reached a purity of at least 90%. Based on the germline V gene, the CDR1 and CDR2 sequences are SGDLS and YYNGEE. Reading from cysteine to phenylalanine, the CDR3 counts 15 amino acids. Only the CDR3 portion is preserved as DNA: 45 bases, with reading frame beginning at the first base. V is clipped by 4 bases and J by 0 bases, and the sequence between their germline boundaries is 14 bases long.

RNA was extracted with the RNeasy kit and roughly 0.5 to 1 ug was reverse transcribed using random hexamers. TCR beta CDR3 regions were amplified with the immunoSEQ multiplex PCR assay covering 54 Vbeta and 13 Jbeta segments. PCR amplification bias was corrected using a synthetic template baseline for primer optimization and computational correction. The study's own analysis went as follows. Reads were assigned to V, D and J genes according to IMGT and analyzed in immunoSEQ Analyzer, with only productive sequences retained. To calculate clonality, Shannon entropy was normalized by log2 of the number of productive unique sequences and then subtracted from one. For each patient and control, public and private clones were evaluated among the 100 most prevalent clones. Susac-specific clones were defined as absent from healthy and MS cohorts, over a thousand published viral clones and other ImmuneACCESS disease sequences. The raw public reads went through TCRdb reprocessing: fastp at Q25, MiXCR clone calling, in-frame beta chains kept. Every entry covers one CDR3 protein and lists the most common genes and DNA from its rows. The authors' filters were not applied to this entry. Counted in this sample were some 22,000 distinct CDR3 sequences; 85% to 95% of them appeared once. The top ten constitute 0.25% to 0.3% of the sample.

Sequencing used CD8+ T cells from PBMCs. The V and J genes are TRBV9 and TRBJ2-7, and TRBD1 may be the D gene, going by 6 matching bases. The receptor was isolated from a human donor in good health. The CDR3 reads as follows: CASSLFGGGSYEQYF. The DNA sequence is given as TGTGCCAGCAGCCTTTTTGGGGGCGGCTCCTACGAGCAGTACTTC.